These T cell receptor beta chains were read from a single sample in a study of blood T cells in healthy people across ages. TCRdb re-analysed the 5' RACE reads in MiXCR, keeping a single row per CDR3 protein. This repertoire shows 500,000 to 550,000 distinct CDR3 sequences, 20% to 30% found once; its top ten account for 8.7%. The same specimen was also included in a second study, on T cells of mothers and their children.

The sample comprised blood. These receptor sequences come from a boy between 10 and 17 years old in good health. The CDR3 runs from the conserved cysteine through the conserved F or W. The order of the fields is J gene, CDR3 length, clone size, D gene, V gene, CDR3 DNA, CDR3 protein. A D gene is named only where the DNA matches it firmly. Part of the rows lack a size; the others show once, few, many or a class for expanded clones.

TRBJ2-3	17	NA	TRBD2	TRBV7-2	TGTGCCAGCAGCCCCGGGACTAGCGGGAGTCGAACAGATACGCAGTATTTT	CASSPGTSGSRTDTQYF
TRBJ2-5	15	NA	NA	TRBV15	TGTGCCACCAGCAGAGAGAAAGGGTACCAAGAGACCCAGTACTTC	CATSREKGYQETQYF
TRBJ2-5	14	few	TRBD1	TRBV25-1	TGTGCCAGCAGTGAATTGGGACAGGGGGCTAGGCAGTACTTC	CASSELGQGARQYF
TRBJ1-2	15	NA	TRBD1	TRBV20-1	TGCAGTGCTGGGGGACAGGCAAGTTTATCGAATGGCTACACCTTC	CSAGGQASLSNGYTF
TRBJ1-4	17	many	TRBD1	TRBV5-1	TGCGCCAGCAGCTTCGGGACAGCGTCTTTAAATAATGAAAAACTGTTTTTT	CASSFGTASLNNEKLFF
TRBJ1-5	13	NA	NA	TRBV5-1	TGCGCCAGCAGGGCCGACAGGAATCAGCCCCAGCATTTT	CASRADRNQPQHF
TRBJ2-3	14	NA	NA	TRBV6-2/TRBV6-3	TGTGCCAGCAGTTATGGGCTAGTAAGAGATACGCAGTATTTT	CASSYGLVRDTQYF
TRBJ2-7	15	NA	TRBD2	TRBV6-8	TGTGCCAGCACCCGGGGACTAGCGGGAGGCTACGAGCAGTACTTC	CASTRGLAGGYEQYF
TRBJ1-2	13	few	NA	TRBV27	TGTGCCAGCAGTTTAGGGGAGGACTATGGCTACACCTTC	CASSLGEDYGYTF
TRBJ2-1	13	NA	NA	TRBV5-1	TGCGCCAGCAGCTTGTTCACTAGTGGTGAGCAGTTCTTC	CASSLFTSGEQFF
TRBJ2-5	14	many	NA	TRBV12-5	TGTGCTAGTGGTTTGTCGGCCCTCGCGGAGACCCAGTACTTC	CASGLSALAETQYF
TRBJ2-3	17	NA	TRBD2	TRBV4-3	TGCGCCAGCAGCCGGAACCTAGCGGGAGCTGTGTCAGATACCCAGTATTTT	CASSRNLAGAVSDTQYF
TRBJ2-7	12	NA	TRBD2	TRBV6-6	TGTGCCAGCCGTGGGACTAGCGGGAGTATGGACTTC	CASRGTSGSMDF
TRBJ2-7	15	NA	NA	TRBV4-3	TGCGCCAGCAGCCAAGACAGGGGATTCAGGTACGATCAGTACTTC	CASSQDRGFRYDQYF
TRBJ1-1	15	few	TRBD1	TRBV24-1	TGTGCCACCAGTGATAGAAGGACAGGGACCACTGAAGCTTTCTTT	CATSDRRTGTTEAFF
TRBJ1-1	13	NA	NA	TRBV5-4	TGTGCCAGCAGCGAGGGACACTACACTGAAGCTTTCTTT	CASSEGHYTEAFF
TRBJ2-3	12	NA	TRBD2	TRBV7-9	TGTGCCAGCAGCCCCGCGGCGGGGGTGAAGTATTTT	CASSPAAGVKYF
TRBJ2-7	14	NA	NA	TRBV29-1	TGCAGCGTTGAAGACGAGACACTCTCCTACGAGCAGTACTTC	CSVEDETLSYEQYF
TRBJ2-1	14	few	TRBD1	TRBV7-2	TGTGCCAGCAACTACGGGACAGTCTACAATGAGCAGTTCTTC	CASNYGTVYNEQFF
TRBJ2-2	16	NA	NA	TRBV28	TGTGCCAGCAGTTCCCCGGGTCCTCCGCGGACCGGGGAGCTGTTTTTT	CASSSPGPPRTGELFF
TRBJ2-5	14	few	NA	TRBV7-9	TGTGCCAGCAGCCCCCGGACGATCCAAGAGACCCAGTACTTC	CASSPRTIQETQYF
TRBJ2-5	16	many	NA	TRBV7-8	TGTGCCAGCAGCTTAAGCCCAGGACCCCTTCGGGAGACCCAGTACTTC	CASSLSPGPLRETQYF
TRBJ2-1	17	NA	NA	TRBV11-1	TGTGCCAGCAGCTCGACGGGCGGGGGCTCTACCTACAATGAGCAGTTCTTC	CASSSTGGGSTYNEQFF
TRBJ2-7	13	NA	NA	TRBV2	TGTGCCAGCTCGGGAGTCCCCGCCTACGAGCAGTACTTC	CASSGVPAYEQYF
TRBJ2-1	15	NA	TRBD1	TRBV19	TGTGCCAGTAGTATGGGGGACAGGGGGGAAGATGAGCAGTTCTTC	CASSMGDRGEDEQFF
TRBJ2-3	13	NA	NA	TRBV7-6	TGTGCCAGCAGTCAGGGTCTGACAGATACGCAGTATTTT	CASSQGLTDTQYF
TRBJ1-2	13	NA	NA	TRBV29-1	TGCAGCGTTGCACCTGGGGGGGCCCTTGGCTACACCTTC	CSVAPGGALGYTF
TRBJ2-1	15	NA	TRBD2	TRBV3-1	TGTGCCAGCAGCCAAGCGGGAGGTGTTGGGAATGAGCAGTTCTTC	CASSQAGGVGNEQFF
TRBJ2-7	16	few	NA	TRBV24-1	TGTGCCACCAGTGATTTGGGACACGGAAACTCCTACGAGCAGTACTTC	CATSDLGHGNSYEQYF
TRBJ2-2	17	NA	NA	TRBV7-2	TGTGCCAGCAGCCGGCGTGGGGGACCTCTAAACACCGGGGAGCTGTTTTTT	CASSRRGGPLNTGELFF
TRBJ2-7	15	NA	TRBD2	TRBV20-1	TGCAGTGCTCAAGATGTTAGCGGGATATACTACGAGCAGTACTTC	CSAQDVSGIYYEQYF
TRBJ2-2	13	few	NA	TRBV4-2	TGTGCCAGCTGCCCACCGGGCACCGGGGAGCTGTTTTTT	CASCPPGTGELFF
TRBJ2-5	13	NA	NA	TRBV19	TGTGCCAGTAGTATAACCGGGGGAGAGATCCAGTACTTC	CASSITGGEIQYF
TRBJ1-4	15	NA	TRBD1	TRBV12-3/TRBV12-4	TGTGCCAGCAGAAACCAGGGGGCAACTAATGAAAAACTGTTTTTT	CASRNQGATNEKLFF
TRBJ2-7	15	NA	NA	TRBV7-9	TGTGCCAGCAGCTTAGAGTTCGGACATCCCTACGAGCAGTACTTC	CASSLEFGHPYEQYF
TRBJ1-6	13	few	NA	TRBV18	TGTGCCAGCTCCCAAAACAGGGATTCACCCCTCCACTTT	CASSQNRDSPLHF
TRBJ2-7	13	NA	NA	TRBV7-9	TGTGCCAGCAGCGTCACACAGGACTACGAGCAGTACTTC	CASSVTQDYEQYF
TRBJ1-4	14	NA	TRBD1	TRBV29-1	TGCAGCGTCAGGACAGGGGCATCTAATGAAAAACTGTTTTTT	CSVRTGASNEKLFF
TRBJ2-2	18	NA	TRBD2	TRBV28	TGTGCCAGCAGTTATCGGACTAGCGGGGTCGAGGGCACCGGGGAGCTGTTTTTT	CASSYRTSGVEGTGELFF
TRBJ2-1	15	NA	TRBD1	TRBV29-1	TGCAGCGTTGCCTCAGCCGGGACAGGGGGTAGTGAGCAGATCTTC	CSVASAGTGGSEQIF
TRBJ2-7	14	once	NA	TRBV7-4	TGTGCCTGGAGGGGGGCAGGGTCCCCCTACGAGCAGTACTTC	CAWRGAGSPYEQYF
TRBJ2-3	14	once	NA	TRBV12-3/TRBV12-4	TGTGCCAGCAGTTTAATGACAGGATCAGATACGGAGTATTTT	CASSLMTGSDTEYF
TRBJ1-1	12	few	TRBD1	TRBV29-1	TGCAGCGCCGTTACAGGGGCGGCTGAAGCTTTCTTT	CSAVTGAAEAFF
TRBJ1-1	13	NA	NA	TRBV6-2/TRBV6-3	TGTGCCAGCAGTTACCGTCCAGGGACTGAAGCTTTCTTT	CASSYRPGTEAFF